This T cell receptor beta chain was captured in a study of blood T cell repertoires in COVID-19. As for the study in general: PBMCs, B-cell-depleted T cells, or T cells provided the cDNA or gDNA that made up the material.

TCRdb's copy holds only in-frame clones and misses some; the assay was immunoSEQ multiplex PCR. The table lists 100,000 to 150,000 clones, approximately 80% of them singletons. CDR3 length: 15 residues. Trimming left V 4 bases short and J 2 bases short, with 12 bases between. Germline V gene sequence: CDR1 SNHLY, CDR2 FYNNEI. The chain employs TRBV2 and TRBJ1-3; D ambiguous. The sequenced material came from peripheral blood. This TCR was sampled from a woman aged 50 to 60 with acute or convalescent COVID-19. The chain's CDR3 is CASSARDVTGNTIYF. The CDR3 DNA follows: TGTGCCAGCAGTGCGAGGGATGTGACTGGAAACACCATATATTTT.